This T cell receptor (beta chain) was obtained from a study of cytomegalovirus exposure and HLA in healthy donors. This clone was detected a few times. CDR3 size: 14 residues. Trimming removed 5 bases from V and 4 bases from J; junction bases left unmatched: 6. Germline V lookup: CDR1 SEHNR, CDR2 FQNEAQ (reference sequence). Primers: 60 Vbeta forward and 13 Jbeta reverse. This table comes from immunoSEQ multiplex PCR, and its TCRdb copy is limited to in-frame clones, with some not included. The sample carries 120,000 to 150,000 clones, about two thirds recorded once. The sequenced material came from PBMCs. The receptor comes from a woman aged 18-29 years in good health and CMV-seronegative. The chain recombines TRBV7-9 with TRBJ2-3, with 7 positions matching TRBD2. This CDR3 reads CASSRWEGPDTQYF. As DNA, the CDR3 is TGTGCCAGCAGCCGATGGGAGGGCCCAGATACGCAGTATTTT.